Listed below are T cell receptor beta chains from one sample, sequenced in a study of shared clonotypes between healthy human individuals. The assay was immunoSEQ multiplex PCR, and TCRdb's table has in-frame clones only and misses some. The table lists 600,000 to 700,000 clones, roughly 72% of them singletons. The sample taken for sequencing was memory CD4+ T cells sorted from blood. Receptors originate from a woman younger than 45 in good health. The CDR3 runs from the conserved cysteine through the conserved F or W. The D gene is left open where the match is weak. Rows give clone size only sometimes, using once, few, many, or a class for an expanded clone.

D | J | V | size | CDR3 | DNA
TRBD2 | TRBJ2-3 | TRBV29-1 | few | CSSSTSGTTDTQYF | TGCAGCTCCTCGACTAGCGGGACGACAGATACGCAGTATTTT
TRBD1 | TRBJ1-4 | TRBV4-1 | . | CASSQDGRTGPNEKLFF | TGCGCCAGCAGCCAAGACGGACGGACAGGCCCTAATGAAAAACTGTTTTTT
. | TRBJ2-2 | TRBV7-2 | . | CASSPRRGWTGELFF | TGTGCCAGCAGCCCGAGAAGGGGCTGGACCGGGGAGCTGTTTTTT
TRBD2 | TRBJ2-2 | TRBV30 | once | CAWTGLAGMNTGELFF | TGTGCCTGGACCGGACTAGCGGGGATGAACACCGGGGAGCTGTTTTTT
. | TRBJ2-7 | TRBV10-3 | . | CAISEPPPTAKGEQYF | TGTGCCATCAGTGAGCCGCCTCCGACAGCGAAGGGCGAGCAGTACTTC
. | TRBJ2-7 | TRBV5-6 | . | CASSLGSPANEQYF | TGTGCCAGCAGCTTAGGATCGCCCGCTAATGAGCAGTACTTC
. | TRBJ2-7 | TRBV7-9 | once | CASSLAGEGVYEQYF | TGTGCCAGCAGCTTAGCGGGGGAGGGGGTCTACGAGCAGTACTTC
TRBD1 | TRBJ2-7 | TRBV6-5 | few | CASSPGTALFRYF | TGTGCCAGCAGTCCCGGGACAGCCTTGTTCCGGTACTTC
TRBD2 | TRBJ2-5 | TRBV5-4 | once | CASSFVGTSEETQYF | TGTGCCAGCAGCTTCGTCGGGACTAGCGAGGAGACCCAGTACTTC
. | TRBJ2-3 | TRBV7-9 | . | CASSSYWDTQYF | TGTGCCAGCAGCTCTTACTGGGATACGCAGTATTTT
. | TRBJ1-2 | TRBV28 | once | CASSPIIHGYTF | TGTGCCAGCAGCCCTATAATCCATGGCTACACCTTC
. | TRBJ2-5 | TRBV7-8 | . | CASSLRRTGISKYF | TGTGCCAGCAGCTTACGGCGCACAGGGATCTCGAAGTACTTC
. | TRBJ2-7 | TRBV11-2 | . | CASSLDLGSYEQYF | TGTGCCAGCAGCCTCGACTTGGGATCCTACGAGCAGTACTTC
. | TRBJ2-5 | TRBV29-1 | . | CSVGGVGETQYF | TGCAGCGTTGGGGGGGTTGGAGAGACCCAGTACTTC
. | TRBJ2-4 | TRBV25-1 | . | CASSEFGTLSAENIQYF | TGTGCCAGCAGTGAATTTGGAACGCTTTCAGCCGAGAACATTCAGTACTTC
TRBD2 | TRBJ2-1 | TRBV6-1 | . | CASSETSGSSYNEQFF | TGTGCCAGCAGTGAAACTAGCGGTAGCTCCTACAATGAGCAGTTCTTC
TRBD1 | TRBJ1-5 | TRBV6-6 | . | CASSAPGQGDQPQHF | TGTGCCAGCAGTGCCCCGGGACAGGGTGATCAGCCCCAGCATTTT
TRBD1 | TRBJ2-6 | TRBV7-3 | . | CASSSMGQGVGANVLTF | TGTGCCAGCAGCTCTATGGGACAGGGGGTTGGGGCCAACGTCCTGACTTTC
TRBD2 | TRBJ2-2 | TRBV7-3 | . | CASSPPGTRNTGELFF | TGTGCCAGCAGCCCACCTGGGACTAGGAACACCGGGGAGCTGTTTTTT
TRBD2 | TRBJ2-7 | TRBV28 | . | CASSPGGTSGRFSEQYF | TGTGCCAGCAGTCCAGGCGGGACTAGCGGGAGGTTCTCCGAGCAGTACTTC
. | TRBJ2-7 | TRBV25-1 | . | CASSDRPAKIGQYF | TGTGCCAGCAGTGATCGTCCAGCGAAGATAGGGCAGTACTTC
. | TRBJ1-3 | TRBV7-3 | . | CASSSGSSGNTIYF | TGTGCCAGCAGTTCGGGAAGCTCTGGAAACACCATATATTTT
TRBD1 | TRBJ1-4 | TRBV19 | . | CASSMEQGATNEKLFF | TGTGCCAGTAGTATGGAACAGGGGGCCACTAATGAAAAACTGTTTTTT
. | TRBJ2-1 | TRBV10-3 | . | CAIRAGGSSYNEQFF | TGTGCCATCAGAGCAGGTGGGAGCTCCTACAATGAGCAGTTCTTC
. | TRBJ2-5 | TRBV10-3 | . | CAISEQETQYF | TGTGCCATCAGTGAACAGGAGACCCAGTACTTC
. | TRBJ1-1 | TRBV29-1 | . | CSVEEGGAVGTEAFF | TGCAGCGTTGAAGAGGGAGGGGCAGTGGGCACTGAAGCTTTCTTT
. | TRBJ2-2 | TRBV28 | . | CASSLRAGELFF | TGTGCCAGCAGCCTAAGGGCCGGGGAGCTGTTTTTT
. | TRBJ1-5 | TRBV28 | . | CASSLGQNLQPQHF | TGTGCCAGCAGTTTAGGGCAGAATCTTCAGCCCCAGCATTTT
. | TRBJ2-1 | TRBV9 | few | CASSSQGFNEQFF | TGTGCCAGCAGCTCCCAGGGTTTCAATGAGCAGTTCTTC
TRBD1 | TRBJ1-1 | TRBV6-5 | once | CASSLGRGLVNTEAFF | TGTGCCAGCAGTTTGGGGAGGGGGCTAGTGAACACTGAAGCTTTCTTT
. | TRBJ2-1 | TRBV12-1 | . | CASSPWVLRLHNEQFF | TGTGCCAGCAGCCCTTGGGTACTAAGACTCCACAATGAGCAGTTCTTC
TRBD1 | TRBJ2-1 | TRBV6-1 | . | CASRRTGVDEQFF | TGTGCCAGCAGGAGGACAGGGGTCGATGAGCAGTTCTTC
. | TRBJ1-5 | TRBV28 | . | CASTAARGDQPQHF | TGTGCCAGCACCGCGGCCAGGGGAGATCAGCCCCAGCATTTT
. | TRBJ1-1 | TRBV5-1 | few | CASSVQGNTEAFF | TGCGCCAGCAGCGTTCAAGGGAACACTGAAGCTTTCTTT
. | TRBJ2-1 | TRBV19 | . | CASSASGVHSYNEQFF | TGTGCCAGCTCCGCCTCCGGGGTCCACTCCTACAATGAGCAGTTCTTC
TRBD1 | TRBJ1-2 | TRBV27 | . | CASSHRDRTGYTF | TGTGCCAGCAGTCATCGGGACAGAACTGGCTACACCTTC
. | TRBJ1-1 | TRBV2 | once | CASSIGLGMNTEAFF | TGTGCCAGCAGTATAGGGCTAGGGATGAACACTGAAGCTTTCTTT
TRBD2 | TRBJ2-7 | TRBV28 | few | CASSYGLAGGGVQYF | TGTGCCAGCAGCTACGGACTAGCGGGGGGCGGAGTGCAGTACTTC
. | TRBJ2-6 | TRBV27 | . | CASSRGSAGANVLTF | TGTGCCAGCAGCCGGGGGTCGGCTGGGGCCAACGTCCTGACTTTC
TRBD1 | TRBJ2-5 | TRBV7-2 | . | CASSSGQVETQYF | TGTGCCAGCAGCTCTGGACAGGTAGAGACCCAGTACTTC
TRBD2 | TRBJ2-7 | TRBV29-1 | . | CSVPTSGPGYEQYF | TGCAGCGTTCCGACTAGCGGGCCTGGCTACGAGCAGTACTTC
TRBD2 | TRBJ2-5 | TRBV28 | . | CASSLSAGASETQYF | TGTGCCAGCAGTTTATCAGCGGGAGCCTCAGAGACCCAGTACTTC
. | TRBJ2-1 | TRBV28 | . | CASSLLQGGMDEQFF | TGTGCCAGCAGTTTATTACAGGGGGGGATGGATGAGCAGTTCTTC
. | TRBJ2-3 | TRBV7-8 | . | CASSLGGLTSTDTQYF | TGTGCCAGCAGCTTGGGAGGTCTGACTAGCACAGATACGCAGTATTTT
TRBD2 | TRBJ2-1 | TRBV11-2 | . | CASSLVLISGSHEQFF | TGTGCCAGCAGCTTAGTCCTAATTAGCGGGAGCCATGAGCAGTTCTTC
TRBD2 | TRBJ2-1 | TRBV11-2 | few | CASSLGLAGNEQFF | TGTGCCAGCAGCTTAGGGCTAGCGGGGAATGAGCAGTTCTTC
. | TRBJ2-1 | TRBV2 | . | CARGMGNEQFF | TGTGCCAGGGGTATGGGCAATGAGCAGTTCTTC
TRBD2 | TRBJ2-2 | TRBV27 | . | CASSRGLAGPGELFF | TGTGCCAGCAGTCGAGGACTAGCGGGGCCCGGGGAGCTGTTTTTT
. | TRBJ2-5 | TRBV10-1 | . | CASSVGGTQETQYF | TGCGCCAGCAGTGTTGGCGGGACCCAAGAGACCCAGTACTTC
. | TRBJ2-1 | TRBV5-1 | many | CASSLDSSSYNEQFF | TGCGCCAGCAGCTTGGATTCCAGCTCCTACAATGAGCAGTTCTTC
. | TRBJ2-2 | TRBV13 | . | CASSQRSHQGSGELFF | TGTGCCAGCAGCCAAAGGTCGCACCAAGGCTCCGGGGAGCTGTTTTTT
. | TRBJ1-1 | TRBV5-6 | . | CASSLGGDTEAFF | TGTGCCAGCAGCTTGGGAGGGGACACTGAAGCTTTCTTT
TRBD1 | TRBJ1-3 | TRBV2 | . | CASRDRGTGNTIYF | TGTGCCAGCAGGGACAGGGGGACTGGAAACACCATATATTTT
TRBD2 | TRBJ2-4 | TRBV4-1 | . | CASSPGLAGGSAKNIQYF | TGCGCCAGCAGCCCGGGACTAGCGGGAGGGTCCGCCAAAAACATTCAGTACTTC
. | TRBJ2-5 | TRBV2 | many | CASSDWETQYF | TGTGCCAGCAGTGACTGGGAGACCCAGTACTTC
. | TRBJ1-2 | TRBV28 | . | CASSLGGDYGYTF | TGTGCCAGCAGCCTGGGGGGAGACTATGGCTACACCTTC